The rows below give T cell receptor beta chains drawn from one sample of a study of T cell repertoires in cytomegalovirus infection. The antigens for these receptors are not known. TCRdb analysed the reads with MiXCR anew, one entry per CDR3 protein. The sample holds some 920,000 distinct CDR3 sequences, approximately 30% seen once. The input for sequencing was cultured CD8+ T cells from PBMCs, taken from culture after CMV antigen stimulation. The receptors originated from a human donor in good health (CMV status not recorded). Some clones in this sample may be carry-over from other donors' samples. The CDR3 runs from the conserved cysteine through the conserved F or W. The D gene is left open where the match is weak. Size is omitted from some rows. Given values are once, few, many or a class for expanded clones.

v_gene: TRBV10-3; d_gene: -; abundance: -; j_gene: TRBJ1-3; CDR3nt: TGTGCCATCAGGGTCCCCGAGGGTACAGGAAACACCATATATTTT; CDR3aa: CAIRVPEGTGNTIYF
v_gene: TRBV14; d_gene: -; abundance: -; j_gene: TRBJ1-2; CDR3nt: TGTGCCAGCAGCCAAGATCTACGGAACTATGGCTACACCTTC; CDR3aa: CASSQDLRNYGYTF
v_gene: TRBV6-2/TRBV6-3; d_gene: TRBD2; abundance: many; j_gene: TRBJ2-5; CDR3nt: TGTGCCAGCAGCCGGGGACTAGCCAGAGAGACCCAGTACTTC; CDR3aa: CASSRGLARETQYF
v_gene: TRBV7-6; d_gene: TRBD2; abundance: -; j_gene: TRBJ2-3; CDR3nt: TGTGCCAGCAGCCGTGGGTTCGTAGCGGGAGGCACAGATACGCAGTATTTT; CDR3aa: CASSRGFVAGGTDTQYF
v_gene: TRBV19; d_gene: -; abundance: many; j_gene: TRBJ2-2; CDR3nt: TGTGCCAGTAGTATAGAGAGCGGGAACACCGGGGAGCTGTTTTTT; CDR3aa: CASSIESGNTGELFF
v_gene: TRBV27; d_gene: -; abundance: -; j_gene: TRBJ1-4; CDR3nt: TGTGCCAGCAGCAGACCCCCGGGGGGACCTAATGAAAAACTGTTTTTT; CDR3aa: CASSRPPGGPNEKLFF
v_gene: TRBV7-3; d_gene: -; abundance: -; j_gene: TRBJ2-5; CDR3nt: TGTGCCATCAGCTTTTTGGGGGCGGCGGAGACCCAGTACTTC; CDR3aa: CAISFLGAAETQYF
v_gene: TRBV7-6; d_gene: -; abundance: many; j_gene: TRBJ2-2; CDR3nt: TGTGCCAGCAGCCCCTGGGAGGAGAACACCGGGGAGCTGTTTTTT; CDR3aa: CASSPWEENTGELFF
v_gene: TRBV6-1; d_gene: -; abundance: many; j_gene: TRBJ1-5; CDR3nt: TGTGCCAGCAGCGGGGTGGGGCAGGTTCTCAATCAGCCCCAGCATTTT; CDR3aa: CASSGVGQVLNQPQHF
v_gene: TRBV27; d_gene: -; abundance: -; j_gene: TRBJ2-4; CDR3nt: TGTGCCAGCAGTTTTGGGTCAGCCAAAAACATTCAGTACTTC; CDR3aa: CASSFGSAKNIQYF
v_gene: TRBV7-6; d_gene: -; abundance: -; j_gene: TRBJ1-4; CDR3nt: TGTGCCAGCAACCCACCCGGGGGCGAAAAACTGTTTTTT; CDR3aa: CASNPPGGEKLFF
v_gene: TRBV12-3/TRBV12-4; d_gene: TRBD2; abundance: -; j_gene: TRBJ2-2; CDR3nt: TGTGTCAGCAGTTTGTTTTTAGCGGGGGGACTTATCACCGGGGAGCTGTTTTTT; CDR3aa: CVSSLFLAGGLITGELFF
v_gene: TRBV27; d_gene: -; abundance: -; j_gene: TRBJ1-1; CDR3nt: TGTGCCGTCTTCGGGGGGGGGAACACTGAAGCTTTCTTT; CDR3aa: CAVFGGGNTEAFF
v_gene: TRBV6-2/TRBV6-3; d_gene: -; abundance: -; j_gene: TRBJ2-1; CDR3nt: TGTGCCAGCAGTTTACACCCTTTGGATGAGCAGTTCTTC; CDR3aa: CASSLHPLDEQFF
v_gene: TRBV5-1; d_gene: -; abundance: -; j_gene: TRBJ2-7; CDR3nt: TGCGCCAGCAGCTTGGTACAGGCCAACTACGAGCAGTACTTC; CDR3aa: CASSLVQANYEQYF
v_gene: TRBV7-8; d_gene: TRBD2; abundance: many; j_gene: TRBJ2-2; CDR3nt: TGTGCCAGCAGCCAGGGACTAGCGGGGGGTGGCACCGGGGAGCTGTTTTTT; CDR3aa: CASSQGLAGGGTGELFF
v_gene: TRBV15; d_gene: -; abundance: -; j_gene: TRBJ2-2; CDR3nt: TGTGCCACCAGCGGAACCTCCGGGACCCTAACCGGGGAGCTGTTTTTT; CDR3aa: CATSGTSGTLTGELFF
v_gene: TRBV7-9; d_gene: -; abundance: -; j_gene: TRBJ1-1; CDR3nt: TGTGCCAGCACCGTCGCCGACGTTGAAGCTTTCTTT; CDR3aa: CASTVADVEAFF
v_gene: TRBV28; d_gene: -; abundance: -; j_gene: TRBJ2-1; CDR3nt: TGTGCCAGCAGTTTATCAGTTTCCAATGAGCAGTTCTTC; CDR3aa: CASSLSVSNEQFF
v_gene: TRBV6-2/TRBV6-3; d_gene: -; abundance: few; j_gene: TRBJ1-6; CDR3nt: TGTGCCAGCACCTCAGCAGGGAGCTCCTATAATTCACCCCTCCACTTT; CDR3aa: CASTSAGSSYNSPLHF
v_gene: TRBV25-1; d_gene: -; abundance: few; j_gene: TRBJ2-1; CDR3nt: TGTGCCAGCAGTGACACTTTGAGGGGTAAGCAGTTCTTC; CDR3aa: CASSDTLRGKQFF
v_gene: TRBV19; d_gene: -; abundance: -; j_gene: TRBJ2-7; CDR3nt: TGTGCCAGTAGTCGACTGCCAGGAAGCGAGCAGTACTTC; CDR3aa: CASSRLPGSEQYF
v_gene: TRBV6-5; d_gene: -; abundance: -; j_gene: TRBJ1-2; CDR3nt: TGTGCCAGCAGTCCCAATGGGCATGACTACACCTTC; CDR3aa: CASSPNGHDYTF
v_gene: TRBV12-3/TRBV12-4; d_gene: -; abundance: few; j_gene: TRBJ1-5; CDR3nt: TGTGCCAGCAGTTTCCCGACAGCCAATCAGCCCCAGCATTTT; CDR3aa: CASSFPTANQPQHF
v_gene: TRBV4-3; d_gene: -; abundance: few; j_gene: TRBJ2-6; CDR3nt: TGCGCCAGCAGCCAAGTATTTGGGGTCGAGGGGGCCAACGTCCTGACTTTC; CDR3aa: CASSQVFGVEGANVLTF
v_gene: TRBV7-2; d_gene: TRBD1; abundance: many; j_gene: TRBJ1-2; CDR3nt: TGTGCCAGCAGCTTAAACCGACAGGGCGGCTATGGCTACACCTTC; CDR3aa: CASSLNRQGGYGYTF
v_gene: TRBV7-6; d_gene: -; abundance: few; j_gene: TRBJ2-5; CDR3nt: TGTGCCAGCAGCTTATTTAAGCGGCGCCAAGAGACCCAGTACTTC; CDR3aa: CASSLFKRRQETQYF
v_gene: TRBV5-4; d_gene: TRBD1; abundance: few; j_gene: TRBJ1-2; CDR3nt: TGTGCCAGCAGCAACAGGGGGCACGACTATGGCTACACCTTC; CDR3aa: CASSNRGHDYGYTF
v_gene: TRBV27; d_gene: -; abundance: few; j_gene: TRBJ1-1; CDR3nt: TGTGCCAGCAGTTTGGGGGCCAGGGACTCTGAAGCTTTCTTT; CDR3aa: CASSLGARDSEAFF
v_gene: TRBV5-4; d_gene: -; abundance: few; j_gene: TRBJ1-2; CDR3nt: TGTGCCAGCAGCTTACACCGGGACCCTGGTGGCTACACCTTC; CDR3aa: CASSLHRDPGGYTF
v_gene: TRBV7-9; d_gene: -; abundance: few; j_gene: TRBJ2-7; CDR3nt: TGTGCCAGCAGCCCAAAGTGGGAGCAGTACTTC; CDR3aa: CASSPKWEQYF
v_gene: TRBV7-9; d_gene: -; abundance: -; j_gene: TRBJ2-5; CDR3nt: TGTGCCAGCAGCTTAGTGTGGGGGGCACGAGGAACCGCCGCGGCCCAAGAGACCCAGTACTTC; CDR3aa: CASSLVWGARGTAAAQETQYF
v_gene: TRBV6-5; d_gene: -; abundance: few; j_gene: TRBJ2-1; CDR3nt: TGTGCCAGCAGCCACGATCGGGGGCGCAGGTCCTACAATGAGCAGTTCTTC; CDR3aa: CASSHDRGRRSYNEQFF
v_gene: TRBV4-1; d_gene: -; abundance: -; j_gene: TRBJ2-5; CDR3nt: TGCGCCAGCAGCCAAACGTTAACCGGGGAGACCCAGTACTTC; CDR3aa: CASSQTLTGETQYF
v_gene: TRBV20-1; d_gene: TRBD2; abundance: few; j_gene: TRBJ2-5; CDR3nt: TGCAGTGCTAGGCCCCGTGGGGCTAGCGGGAGAAATCAAGAGACCCAGTACTTC; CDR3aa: CSARPRGASGRNQETQYF
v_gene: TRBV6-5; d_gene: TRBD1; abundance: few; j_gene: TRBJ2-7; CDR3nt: TGTGCCAGCAGTTACTCGATAGGGACAGGAGTCGAGCAGTACTTC; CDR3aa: CASSYSIGTGVEQYF
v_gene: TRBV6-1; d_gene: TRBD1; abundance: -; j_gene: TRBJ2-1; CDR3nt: TGTGCCAGCAGCGGGATACAGACAGGGAACTACAATGAGCAGTTCTTC; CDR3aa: CASSGIQTGNYNEQFF
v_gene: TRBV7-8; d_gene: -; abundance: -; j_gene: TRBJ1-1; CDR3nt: TGTGCCAGCAGACTCATCTGGGACACTGAAGCTTTCTTT; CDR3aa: CASRLIWDTEAFF
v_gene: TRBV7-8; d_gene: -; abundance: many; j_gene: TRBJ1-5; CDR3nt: TGTGCCAGCAGCCCCAGGGTTGGCGGCAATCAGCCCCAGCATTTT; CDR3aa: CASSPRVGGNQPQHF
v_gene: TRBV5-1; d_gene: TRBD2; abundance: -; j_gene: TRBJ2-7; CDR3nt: TGCGCCAGCAGCGCACCATTGAGCCTAGCGGGGAGGTACGAGCAGTACTTC; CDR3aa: CASSAPLSLAGRYEQYF
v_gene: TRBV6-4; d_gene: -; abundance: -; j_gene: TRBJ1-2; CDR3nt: TGTGCCAGCAGTGACTCAGGCAGCTCCAACTATGGCTACACCTTC; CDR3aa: CASSDSGSSNYGYTF
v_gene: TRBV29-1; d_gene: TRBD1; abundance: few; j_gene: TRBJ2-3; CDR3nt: TGCAGCGTAGAAAGGACAGGGGGTGCCACAGATACGCAGTATTTT; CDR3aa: CSVERTGGATDTQYF
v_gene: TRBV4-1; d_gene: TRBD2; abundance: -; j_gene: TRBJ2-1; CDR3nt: TGCGCCAGCAGCCAAGTGGGCCTAGCGGGCTACAATGAGCAGTTCTTC; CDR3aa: CASSQVGLAGYNEQFF
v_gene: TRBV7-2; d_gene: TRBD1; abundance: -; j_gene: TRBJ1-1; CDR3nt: TGTGTCAGCAGCTTAGTCGGCAGGGGGGAAGCTTTCTTT; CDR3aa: CVSSLVGRGEAFF
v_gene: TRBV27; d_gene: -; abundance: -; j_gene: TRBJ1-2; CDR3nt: TGTGCCGGACCCTTAAGGGTTTGTGGCTACACCTTC; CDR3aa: CAGPLRVCGYTF
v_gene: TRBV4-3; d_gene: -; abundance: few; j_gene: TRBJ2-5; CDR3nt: TGCGCCAGCAGCCACTCAGGGCCCCCGTACCAAGAGACCCAGTACTTC; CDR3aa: CASSHSGPPYQETQYF
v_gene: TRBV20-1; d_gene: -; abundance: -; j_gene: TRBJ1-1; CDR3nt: TGCAGTGGATTACATAGGGTAATGAACACTGAAGCTTTCTTT; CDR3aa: CSGLHRVMNTEAFF
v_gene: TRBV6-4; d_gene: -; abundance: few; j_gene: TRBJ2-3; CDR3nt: TGTGCCAGCAGTGACTCGAAGAGTTATCAGTATTTT; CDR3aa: CASSDSKSYQYF
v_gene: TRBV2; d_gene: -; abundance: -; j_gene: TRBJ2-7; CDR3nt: TGTGCCAGCAGTGAAGTTGCAGGGTTCGACTACGAGCAGTACTTC; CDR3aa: CASSEVAGFDYEQYF
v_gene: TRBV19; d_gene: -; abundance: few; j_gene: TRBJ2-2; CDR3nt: TGTGCCAGTACCCCGCGGGGACGCTACTCCGGGGAGCTGTTTTTT; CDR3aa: CASTPRGRYSGELFF
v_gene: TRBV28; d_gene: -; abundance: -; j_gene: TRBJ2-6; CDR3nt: TGTGCCAGCAGTTTATTTCGAGAGTTCTCTGGGGCCAACGTCCTGACTTTC; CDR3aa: CASSLFREFSGANVLTF
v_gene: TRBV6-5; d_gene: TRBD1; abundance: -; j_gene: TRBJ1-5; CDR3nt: TGTGCCAGCAGTTCCTCGGACAGGGGAATGAGCAATCAGCCCCAGCATTTT; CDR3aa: CASSSSDRGMSNQPQHF
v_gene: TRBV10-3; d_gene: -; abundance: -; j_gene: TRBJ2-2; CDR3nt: TGTGCCATCAGTGAGTCAGAAAGATCGAACACCGGGGAGCTGTTTTTT; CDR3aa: CAISESERSNTGELFF
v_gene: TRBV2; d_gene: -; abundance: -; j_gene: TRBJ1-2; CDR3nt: TGTGCCAGCAGCCTCAGGGAGGGGGGACCGTATGGCTACACCTTC; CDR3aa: CASSLREGGPYGYTF
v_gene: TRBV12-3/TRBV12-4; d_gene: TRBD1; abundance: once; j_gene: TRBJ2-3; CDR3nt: TGTGCCAGCAGTTTAACCTGGGACAGTTTCACAGATACGCAGTATTTT; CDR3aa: CASSLTWDSFTDTQYF
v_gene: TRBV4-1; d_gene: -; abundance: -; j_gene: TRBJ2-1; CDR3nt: TGCGCCAGCAGGATCCGGGACGACGTGAATGAGCAGTTCTTC; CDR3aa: CASRIRDDVNEQFF
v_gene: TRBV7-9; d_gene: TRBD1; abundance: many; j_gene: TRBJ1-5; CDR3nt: TGTGCCAGTAACAGGGGGGGTCAGCCCCAGCATTTT; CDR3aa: CASNRGGQPQHF
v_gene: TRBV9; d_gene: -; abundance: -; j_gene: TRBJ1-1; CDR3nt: TGTGCCAGCAGCGTAGGCTTAGGGACACTGAACACTGAAGCTTTCTTT; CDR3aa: CASSVGLGTLNTEAFF
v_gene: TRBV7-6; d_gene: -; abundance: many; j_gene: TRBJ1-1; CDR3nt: TGTGCCAGCACAGGGGTAGACACTGAAGCTTTCTTT; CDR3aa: CASTGVDTEAFF